This entry concerns a single T cell receptor beta chain. Its antigen remains unidentified. Through a sample-barcoded 5' primer and a J-beta primer mix, a second PCR was run for roughly 6 to 12 cycles. Via MiXCR, TCRdb re-called the 5' RACE reads, giving one row per CDR3 protein. Counted here are about 1.1 million distinct CDR3 sequences, 35% to 40% occurring once; the ten biggest clones make up approximately 14%. The data stem from a study of blood T cells in healthy people across ages. Study details: Template switching picked up about one barcoded beta molecule for each two T cells. Study-level points and caveats: A strong correlation was found between TCR beta diversity and the percentage of naive T cells.

Staff drew approximately 9.7 milliliters of peripheral blood from each donor. This CDR3 is built from 14 residues. Germline lookup yields CDR1 LGHNA and CDR2 YNFKEQ. The V and J ends lost 6 bases and 7 bases, in that order; junction bases with no gene match: 9. The specimen was blood. The chain carries TRBV4-2 and TRBJ2-1; TRBD2 aligns across 7 bases. The receptor comes from a man younger than 35 in good health. In nucleotides, the CDR3 is TGTGCCAGCAGAGCCAGCGGGGCGAGGAATGAGCAGTTCTTC. Translation: CASRASGARNEQFF.